The clone carrying this T cell receptor (beta chain) was picked up many times. Its antigen is currently unknown. TCRdb reprocessed the reads with MiXCR, giving one entry per CDR3 protein. The sample yields about 310,000 distinct CDR3 sequences, 17% seen once. This CDR3 comprises 17 residues. With 1 base removed from V and 1 base from J, the gap between germline ends came to 15 bases. Germline CDR1 reads SGHTA; CDR2 reads FQGNSA. The data stem from a study of T cell repertoires in cytomegalovirus infection. Across the whole study: The public TCR beta signatures pointed to both CMV infection and matching HLA type. Findings and caveats of the study: Summed frequency of shared TCR beta families picked out CMV carriers who also had the relevant HLA. CMV-specific TCR beta clonotypes restricted by HLA-C dominated the ex vivo response.

The clonotype originates from a human donor in good health (CMV status not recorded). Some clones in this sample may be carry-over from other donors' samples. This chain connects TRBV7-2 to TRBJ2-3; tentatively, D is TRBD1 (5 bases). Material for sequencing was PBMCs. This CDR3 is CASSLGRPGRGTDTQYF. CDR3 sequence (DNA): TGTGCCAGCAGCTTAGGCAGGCCCGGCAGGGGCACAGATACGCAGTATTTT. Combining the CDR3 with reference TRBV7-2 and TRBJ2-3 gives the whole variable domain GAGVSQSPSNKVTEKGKDVELRCDPISGHTALYWYRQSLGQGLEFLIYFQGNSAPDKSGLPSDRFSAERTGGSVSTLTIQRTQQEDSAVYLCASSLGRPGRGTDTQYFGPGTRLTVL.